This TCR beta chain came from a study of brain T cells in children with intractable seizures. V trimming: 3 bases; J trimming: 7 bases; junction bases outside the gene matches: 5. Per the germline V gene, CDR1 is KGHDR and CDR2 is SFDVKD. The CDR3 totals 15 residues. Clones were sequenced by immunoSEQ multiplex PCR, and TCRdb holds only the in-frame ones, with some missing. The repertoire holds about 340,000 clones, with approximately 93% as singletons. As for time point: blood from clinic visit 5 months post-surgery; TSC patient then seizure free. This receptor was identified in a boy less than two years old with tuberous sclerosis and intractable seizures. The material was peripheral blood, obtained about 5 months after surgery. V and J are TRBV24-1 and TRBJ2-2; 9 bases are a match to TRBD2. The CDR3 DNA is TGTGCCACCAGTGATCAACTAGCGGGCAGCGGGGAGCTGTTTTTT. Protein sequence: CATSDQLAGSGELFF.